The rows below give T cell receptor beta chains drawn from one sample of a study of blood T cell repertoires in COVID-19. Repertoires were generated with immunoSEQ multiplex PCR, while TCRdb's copy carries only in-frame clones and drops some. The sample records 110,000 or so clones, approximately 84% being singletons. Sequenced: peripheral blood. Receptor source: a man in his forties or fifties with acute or convalescent COVID-19. Each CDR3 is given with its conserved first and last residue. Fields, in order: CDR3 protein, CDR3 DNA, clone size, V gene, D gene, J gene. The D gene is left open where the match is weak. The size of a clone is reported for some rows only, either as once, few or many, or as a class for expanded clones.

CATSEGDSRSETQYF | TGTGCCACCAGTGAAGGGGACAGCCGTTCTGAAACCCAGTACTTC | . | TRBV24-1 | TRBD1 | TRBJ2-5
CAISDGTGEDTQYF | TGTGCCATCAGTGACGGGACAGGGGAAGATACGCAGTATTTT | . | TRBV10-3 | TRBD1 | TRBJ2-3
CASRQGEVTEAFF | TGTGCCAGCAGACAGGGGGAGGTCACTGAAGCTTTCTTT | . | TRBV6-5 | TRBD1 | TRBJ1-1
CASSALAGEYNEQFF | TGTGCCAGCAGTGCCCTAGCGGGGGAGTACAATGAGCAGTTCTTC | . | TRBV6-4 | TRBD2 | TRBJ2-1
CASSTRGYTEAFF | TGTGCCAGCAGCACCAGGGGGTACACTGAAGCTTTCTTT | . | TRBV7-2 | TRBD1 | TRBJ1-1
CASSQPSGGAADTQYF | TGCGCCAGCAGCCAACCCAGCGGGGGGGCCGCAGATACGCAGTATTTT | . | TRBV4-1 | TRBD2 | TRBJ2-3
CASSLADKGQPSGDTQYF | TGCGCCAGCAGCTTGGCGGATAAGGGGCAGCCCTCGGGAGATACGCAGTATTTT | once | TRBV5-1 | . | TRBJ2-3
CASSLRGALRGYNEQFF | TGCGCCAGCAGCTTGCGTGGTGCTCTCCGGGGCTACAATGAGCAGTTCTTC | once | TRBV5-1 | . | TRBJ2-1
CASRLAGVELFF | TGTGCCAGCAGACTAGCGGGGGTGGAGCTGTTTTTT | few | TRBV2 | TRBD2 | TRBJ2-2
CAIPNRGCSDRGSSNQPQHF | TGTGCCATTCCCAATCGGGGATGCTCAGATCGGGGGTCTAGCAATCAGCCCCAGCATTTT | . | TRBV21-1 | . | TRBJ1-5
CASSLSGGPSEQYF | TGTGCCAGCAGCCTGAGCGGGGGGCCCTCCGAGCAGTACTTC | . | TRBV14 | TRBD2 | TRBJ2-7
CASSLEQGAASEQFF | TGTGCCAGCAGCTTAGAGCAGGGGGCAGCCAGTGAGCAGTTCTTC | . | TRBV11-1 | TRBD1 | TRBJ2-1
CASSPLTGANTEAFF | TGTGCCAGCAGCCCCTTGACAGGGGCCAACACTGAAGCTTTCTTT | . | TRBV11-2 | TRBD1 | TRBJ1-1
CASSVLGRNTEAFF | TGTGCCAGCAGCGTTTTGGGGCGGAACACTGAAGCTTTCTTT | . | TRBV9 | . | TRBJ1-1
CASSQDSATGGNQPQHF | TGCGCCAGCAGCCAAGATTCGGCGACGGGGGGGAATCAGCCCCAGCATTTT | . | TRBV4-3 | . | TRBJ1-5
CASSLGTGAHRYEQYF | TGCGCCAGCAGCTTGGGTACAGGGGCTCACCGCTACGAGCAGTACTTC | . | TRBV5-1 | TRBD1 | TRBJ2-7
CASSALSGTGNNSPLHF | TGTGCCAGCAGCGCTTTATCCGGGACAGGGAATAATTCACCCCTCCACTTT | . | TRBV9 | TRBD1 | TRBJ1-6
CASSYGAGGRYNEQFF | TGTGCCAGCAGTTACGGTGCGGGGGGGCGGTACAATGAGCAGTTCTTC | . | TRBV6-2/TRBV6-3 | TRBD2 | TRBJ2-1
CASSITPRRGADNEQFF | TGTGCCAGTAGTATAACCCCCCGGCGGGGGGCCGACAATGAGCAGTTCTTC | . | TRBV19 | TRBD2 | TRBJ2-1
CASSQAPTSGGAWTQYF | TGCGCCAGCAGCCAAGCCCCCACTAGCGGGGGGGCCTGGACCCAGTACTTC | . | TRBV4-1 | TRBD2 | TRBJ2-5
CSVNRGDNEQFF | TGCAGCGTCAACAGGGGGGACAATGAGCAGTTCTTC | once | TRBV29-1 | TRBD1 | TRBJ2-1
CASSPQGSSGNTIYF | TGTGCCAGCAGCCCACAGGGTAGCTCTGGAAACACCATATATTTT | . | TRBV7-9 | . | TRBJ1-3
CASSFDRDEQYF | TGTGCCAGCAGCTTCGACAGGGACGAGCAGTACTTC | once | TRBV7-9 | TRBD1 | TRBJ2-7
CSVEEYLGGVDTQYF | TGCAGCGTTGAAGAGTATCTAGGGGGGGTAGATACGCAGTATTTT | . | TRBV29-1 | . | TRBJ2-3
CASSQAHRGPPNYGYTF | TGTGCCAGCAGCCAAGCCCACAGGGGACCACCTAACTATGGCTACACCTTC | . | TRBV14 | TRBD1 | TRBJ1-2
CASSSTGGSNQPQHF | TGTGCCAGCAGCTCGACGGGGGGTAGCAATCAGCCCCAGCATTTT | . | TRBV7-3 | . | TRBJ1-5
CASLDRRAGELFF | TGCGCCAGTTTAGACAGGCGGGCCGGGGAGCTGTTTTTT | . | TRBV5-1 | . | TRBJ2-2
CASSGTGERPQHF | TGTGCCAGCAGCGGGACAGGGGAGCGGCCCCAGCATTTT | once | TRBV6-2/TRBV6-3 | TRBD1 | TRBJ1-5
CASSYTGQGEQFGTGELFF | TGCGCCAGCAGCTATACCGGACAGGGCGAACAATTTGGGACCGGGGAGCTGTTTTTT | . | TRBV4-1 | TRBD1 | TRBJ2-2
CASSSGRTSVMDYNEQFF | TGCGCCAGCAGCTCCGGTAGGACTAGCGTCATGGACTACAATGAGCAGTTCTTC | . | TRBV5-1 | TRBD2 | TRBJ2-1
CASSIPAGAQGATYGYTF | TGTGCCAGTAGTATTCCCGCCGGGGCACAGGGGGCGACCTATGGCTACACCTTC | . | TRBV19 | TRBD1 | TRBJ1-2
CASSLNQADTQYF | TGTGCCAGCAGCCTCAACCAGGCGGATACGCAGTATTTT | . | TRBV11-1 | . | TRBJ2-3
CASSLALSGRGNSYEQYF | TGTGCCAGCAGCTTAGCATTATCAGGCAGGGGAAACTCCTACGAGCAGTACTTC | . | TRBV7-8 | . | TRBJ2-7
CASTREWGGPQYF | TGTGCCAGCACTAGAGAGTGGGGGGGCCCTCAGTATTTT | . | TRBV2 | . | TRBJ2-3
CASSDGIDGGSAQYF | TGTGCCAGCAGCGACGGGATCGATGGCGGCTCGGCCCAGTACTTC | . | TRBV7-2 | . | TRBJ2-5
CASSSDREVETQYF | TGTGCCAGCAGCTCGGACAGGGAGGTAGAGACCCAGTACTTC | few | TRBV6-2/TRBV6-3 | TRBD1 | TRBJ2-5
CASSEPASGGFYEQYF | TGTGCCAGCAGTGAACCGGCTAGCGGGGGTTTTTACGAGCAGTACTTC | . | TRBV2 | TRBD2 | TRBJ2-7
CASNNAGDYEQYF | TGTGCCAGCAACAACGCAGGGGACTACGAGCAGTACTTC | . | TRBV6-5 | . | TRBJ2-7
CASSGRTEETQYF | TGTGCCAGCAGCGGTCGGACAGAAGAGACCCAGTACTTC | . | TRBV7-2 | . | TRBJ2-5
CAISENTGVGSDTQYF | TGTGCCATCAGTGAGAATACGGGGGTCGGGTCAGATACGCAGTATTTT | . | TRBV10-3 | . | TRBJ2-3
CSVVRDRQAFF | TGCAGCGTTGTGCGGGACAGACAAGCTTTCTTT | once | TRBV29-1 | TRBD1 | TRBJ1-1
CASSLKATGVGEQYF | TGTGCCAGCAGTTTAAAGGCGACAGGCGTGGGGGAGCAGTACTTC | . | TRBV27 | . | TRBJ2-7
CASSQRWLAEQKSTDTQYF | TGTGCCAGCAGTCAAAGGTGGCTAGCGGAACAGAAGAGCACAGATACGCAGTATTTT | . | TRBV2 | TRBD2 | TRBJ2-3
CASSLRGAASSYEQYF | TGTGCCAGCAGCCTACGGGGGGCGGCGAGCTCCTACGAGCAGTACTTC | . | TRBV7-2 | . | TRBJ2-7
CASSIALDRPYTF | TGTGCCAGCAGCATAGCCCTGGACAGGCCCTACACCTTC | . | TRBV7-9 | TRBD1 | TRBJ1-2
CASSDQTGSDEKLFF | TGTGCCAGCAGTGATCAGACAGGGTCGGATGAAAAACTGTTTTTT | . | TRBV2 | TRBD1 | TRBJ1-4
CASSLERSGGTQYF | TGTGCCAGCAGCTTAGAACGGTCCGGCGGGACCCAGTACTTC | . | TRBV7-2 | . | TRBJ2-5
CASTKFGGTEAFF | TGTGCCAGTACAAAGTTCGGGGGCACTGAAGCTTTCTTT | . | TRBV19 | . | TRBJ1-1
CASSTRTGTGYGYTF | TGTGCCAGCAGCACCCGGACAGGGACTGGCTATGGCTACACCTTC | . | TRBV7-8 | TRBD1 | TRBJ1-2
CASSQDRVEFILGNTIYF | TGCGCCAGCAGCCAAGATCGGGTAGAGTTTATTCTTGGAAACACCATATATTTT | once | TRBV4-1 | . | TRBJ1-3
CASSLGALGYEQYF | TGTGCCAGCAGTTTGGGGGCCTTAGGTTACGAGCAGTACTTC | . | TRBV27 | . | TRBJ2-7
CAWIPLSSYEQYF | TGTGCCTGGATCCCCCTGAGTTCCTACGAGCAGTACTTC | . | TRBV30 | . | TRBJ2-7
CASSLGRGLNTGELFF | TGTGCCAGCAGCTTGGGGCGGGGGCTGAACACCGGGGAGCTGTTTTTT | few | TRBV5-4 | . | TRBJ2-2